Presented here are 17 T cell receptor beta chains from one specimen sequenced in a study of post-analysis software for immune sequencing data. Whole-study results and caveats: Five TRBV segments, including TRBV5-6, TRBV5-1 and TRBV20-1, were more frequent in patients than controls.

The library was made from cDNA and included unique molecular identifiers. TCRdb redid the calling of the PCR reads with MiXCR, one entry per CDR3 protein. The data hold some 690,000 distinct CDR3 sequences, with approximately 60% observed a single time. Their antigens are not known. Sequences were obtained from blood. The receptors were sampled from a girl between 2 and 10 years old with multiple sclerosis.

For the CDR3, the DNA is TGTGCCTGGAGTTCACTAGCGGGGTACTACAATGAGCAGTTCTTC. It codes for CAWSSLAGYYNEQFF. The rearrangement uses TRBV30 and TRBJ2-1; 10 bases agree with TRBD2. Germline CDR1 GTSNPN, CDR2 SVGIG (reference sequence). V dropped 2 bases and J dropped 3; count of bases not matched to a gene: 4. CDR3 size: 15 residues.

V usage is TRBV6-2 or TRBV6-3 and J usage is TRBJ2-1, with 9 bases fitting TRBD2. Trimming took 5 bases from V and 13 from J; bases not matched to a gene: 6. The CDR3 length is 12 residues. Per germline, CDR1 MNHEY and CDR2 SVGEGT. CDR3 in amino acids: CASSQLAGPQFF. In DNA, the CDR3 is TGTGCCAGCAGTCAACTAGCGGGTCCACAGTTCTTC.

The CDR3 DNA reads TGTGCCAGCAGTATCACACTGAACACTGAAGCTTTCTTT. It codes for CASSITLNTEAFF. The gene calls are TRBV27 and TRBJ1-1; D gene unclear. The V end was cut by 5 bases, the J end by 0 bases, with 7 bases between. CDR1 and CDR2 (germline): MNHEY, SMNVEV (reference sequence). CDR3 size: 13 residues.

This clonotype is a singleton in its sample. V is TRBV29-1 and J is TRBJ2-3; perhaps TRBD1 as D (6 bases). CDR3 length: 13 amino acids. CDR1 is SQVTM, CDR2 ANQGSEA, per germline. The ends were cut back, 2 bases at V and 2 bases at J, with 8 bases in the middle. The CDR3 region has the DNA TGCAGCGTTGAACCGGGACACACAGATACGCAGTATTTT. Translation: CSVEPGHTDTQYF.

V usage is TRBV4-3 and J usage is TRBJ2-3; TRBD2 matches 12 bases. Germline CDR1 reads LGHNA; CDR2 reads YSLEER. This CDR3 comprises 19 residues. V shed 0 bases, J shed 4 bases, and the junction held 11 bases outside the gene matches. CDR3 region: CASSQDPQSLAGGADTQYF. For the CDR3, the DNA is TGCGCCAGCAGCCAAGACCCCCAATCTCTAGCGGGGGGGGCAGATACGCAGTATTTT.

CDR3 amino acids: CATSRFSGGNYNEQFF. The CDR3 DNA sequence: TGTGCCACCAGCAGATTTAGCGGGGGCAATTACAATGAGCAGTTCTTC. The chain links TRBV15 to TRBJ2-1, with TRBD2 matching 9 bases. There are 16 residues in the CDR3. Germline CDR1 LNHNV, CDR2 YYDKDF (reference sequence). Trimming cost V 2 bases and J 4 bases; bases outside gene matches: 6.

The table lists this clonotype with a few counts. The chain joins TRBV12-3 or TRBV12-4 to TRBJ2-1, with 13 bases matching TRBD2. The V segment lost 5 bases and the J segment 3 bases; nucleotides outside the gene matches: 7. This CDR3 is built from 17 residues. The CDR3 loop reads CASSRTSGGISYNEQFF. The CDR3 nucleotides read TGTGCCAGCAGTCGGACTAGCGGGGGCATCAGCTACAATGAGCAGTTCTTC.

The chain recombines TRBV20-1 with TRBJ2-1, with TRBD2 matching 8 bases. The V gene end was trimmed by 5 bases and the J gene end by 0 bases; junction bases not matched to a gene: 6. This CDR3 has 15 amino acids. Germline CDR1 and CDR2: DFQATT and SNEGSKA (reference sequence). As DNA, the CDR3 is TGCAGTGCTGCTATAGCGGGACTCTCCTACAATGAGCAGTTCTTC. Translating it yields CSAAIAGLSYNEQFF.

This sequence joins TRBV29-1 and TRBJ2-6; D might be TRBD2 (5 bases). Trimming removed 6 bases from V and 0 bases from J, with 12 bases in between. CDR3 length equals 15 residues. The V gene's germline CDR1 is SQVTM and CDR2 ANQGSEA. The CDR3 is CSVQTEGSGANVLTF. The CDR3 DNA follows: TGCAGCGTCCAAACAGAGGGCTCTGGGGCCAACGTCCTGACTTTC.

The chain is built from TRBV29-1 and TRBJ1-2; no reliable D call. Germline values: CDR1 SQVTM, CDR2 ANQGSEA. Trimming left V 5 bases short and J 2 bases short, with 12 bases between. The CDR3 has 13 residues. The CDR3 loop is CSVSSERNYGYTF. CDR3 nucleotides: TGCAGCGTTTCCTCAGAACGAAACTATGGCTACACCTTC. Using reference TRBV29-1 and TRBJ1-2 for the parts outside the CDR3, the full variable domain is SAVISQKPSRDICQRGTSLTIQCQVDSQVTMMFWYRQQPGQSLTLIATANQGSEATYESGFVIDKFPISRPNLTFSTLTVSNMSPEDSSIYLCSVSSERNYGYTFGSGTRLTVV.

This clonotype was detected only once. This chain uses TRBV21-1 with TRBJ2-1; TRBD1 was called by the table and not checked on the DNA. TRBV21-1 constitutes a pseudogene. This CDR3 region has 16 residues. CDR3 sequence reads: CASSRGRKRIYNEQFF. CDR3 nucleotide sequence: TGTGCCAGCAGCAGGGGACGGAAGCGGATCTACAATGAGCAGTTCTTC.

This clonotype has only a few counts. V and J are TRBV3-1 and TRBJ2-1; TRBD2 aligns across 12 bases. Germline loops: CDR1 LGHDT, CDR2 YNNKEL (reference sequence). V shed 2 bases, J shed 6 bases, and the junction held 2 bases outside the gene matches. This CDR3 is 15 amino acids long. The CDR3 DNA follows: TGTGCCAGCAGCCAACAGGGACTAGCGGGCAATGAGCAGTTCTTC. Translation: CASSQQGLAGNEQFF.

The J gene is TRBJ2-7, the V gene TRBV7-2, with 7 nucleotides matching TRBD2. This CDR3 has 15 residues. Trimming removed 5 bases from V and 2 bases from J; junction bases left unmatched: 9. Germline loops: CDR1 SGHTA, CDR2 FQGNSA. CDR3 loop: CASSPRETAAYEQYF. CDR3 sequence (DNA): TGTGCCAGCAGCCCGCGGGAGACAGCCGCCTACGAGCAGTACTTC.

The CDR3 DNA reads TGTGCCAGCAGCTTAGTGGAGCAACAGCCCCAGCATTTT. Translated: CASSLVEQQPQHF. The rearrangement uses TRBV7-2 and TRBJ1-5; D is uncertain. Trimming shortened V by 1 base and J by 7 bases, and 8 bases separated the two germline ends. Germline V gives CDR1 SGHTA, CDR2 FQGNSA. The CDR3 loop spans 13 amino acids.

The chain links TRBV30 to TRBJ2-1; TRBD2 is a possible D gene (6 bases). The J call may be in error: the DNA end matches TRBJ2-7 better. CDR1 GTSNPN and CDR2 SVGIG come from the germline V gene (reference sequence). The CDR3 has 14 amino acids. The CDR3 loop is CACLRTKISYEQYF. CDR3 DNA: TGTGCCTGCCTTAGGACTAAAATCTCCTACGAGCAGTACTTC.

The chain is built from TRBV7-2 and TRBJ1-4; unclear D gene. This CDR3 is built from 14 residues. CDR1 is SGHTA and CDR2 is FQGNSA in the germline V gene. Trimming stripped 4 bases from V and 1 base from J, with 7 bases between. CDR3 coding DNA: TGTGCCAGCAGCTCGGACGGAACTAATGAAAAACTGTTTTTT. Protein: CASSSDGTNEKLFF.

The chain employs TRBV7-9 and TRBJ2-1; D is possibly TRBD2 (5 bases). Germline CDR1 is SEHNR and CDR2 is FQNEAQ (reference sequence). V was pared by 5 bases and J by 6 bases, with 14 bases between. This CDR3 comprises 14 residues. As DNA, the CDR3 is TGTGCCAGCAGCCTCGACTGGGAGTTCAATGAGCAGTTCTTC. This codes for CASSLDWEFNEQFF.